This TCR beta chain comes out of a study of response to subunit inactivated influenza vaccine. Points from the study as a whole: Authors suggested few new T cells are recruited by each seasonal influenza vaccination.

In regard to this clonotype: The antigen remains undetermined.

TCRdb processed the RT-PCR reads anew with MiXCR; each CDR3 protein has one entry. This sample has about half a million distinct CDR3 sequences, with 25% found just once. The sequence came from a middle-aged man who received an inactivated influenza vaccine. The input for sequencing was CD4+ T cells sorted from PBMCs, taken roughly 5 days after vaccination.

The CDR3, as DNA: TGCAGTGCTAGTTCTTCCGTCGGGGGCGAGCAGTACTTC. This gives the protein CSASSSVGGEQYF. This chain uses TRBV20-1 with TRBJ2-7; a possible D gene is TRBD2 (6 bases). The CDR3 spans 13 residues. The V end was cut by 3 bases, the J end by 6 bases, with 15 bases between. The germline gives CDR1 DFQATT, CDR2 SNEGSKA (reference sequence).